Listed below are T cell receptor beta chains from one sample, sequenced in a study of cytomegalovirus exposure and HLA in healthy donors. The protocol was immunoSEQ multiplex PCR, while the TCRdb copy is restricted to in-frame clones and leaves out a portion. The sample has approximately 280,000 clones; more than 75% are singletons. The sample comprised PBMCs. These receptor sequences come from a woman in her late teens or twenties in good health and CMV-seronegative. Each CDR3 is given with its conserved first and last residue. Fields, in order: clone size, V gene, J gene, D gene, CDR3 DNA, CDR3 protein. A D gene is named only where the DNA matches it firmly. Size tells how often a clone was seen (once, few, many) or the class of an expanded clone, and some rows leave it out.

NA	TRBV5-4	TRBJ2-7	NA	TGTGCCAGCTCAGGAGGAGGGTTTTACGAGCAGTACTTC	CASSGGGFYEQYF
NA	TRBV9	TRBJ2-2	NA	TGTGCCAGCAAAACAGCCGGCACCACCGGGGAGCTGTTTTTT	CASKTAGTTGELFF
once	TRBV27	TRBJ2-5	TRBD2	TGTGCCAGCAGTTTCTCCCGCCTAGCGGGAGAGAGAGAGACCCAGTACTTC	CASSFSRLAGERETQYF
NA	TRBV2	TRBJ1-6	NA	TGTGCCAGTTGGGGAATCCGGGAGAGGGATTCACCCCTCCACTTT	CASWGIRERDSPLHF
NA	TRBV4-3	TRBJ1-5	NA	TGCGCCAGCAGCCAAGGGGGAGCTAGCAATCAGCCCCAGCATTTT	CASSQGGASNQPQHF
NA	TRBV9	TRBJ2-7	TRBD1	TGTGCCAGCAGCGTAGCAGGGACAGGGGACACCTACGAGCAGTACTTC	CASSVAGTGDTYEQYF
NA	TRBV28	TRBJ2-3	TRBD2	TGTGCCAGCAGCATAGCGGGAAACACAGATACGCAGTATTTT	CASSIAGNTDTQYF
NA	TRBV9	TRBJ2-2	NA	TGTGCCAGCAGCGTAGGTAGGACACAGAACACCGGGGAGCTGTTTTTT	CASSVGRTQNTGELFF
NA	TRBV25-1	TRBJ2-1	TRBD1	TGTGCCAGCAGTGTTGCAGACAGGGGGATTTCGGATGAGCAGTTCTTC	CASSVADRGISDEQFF
NA	TRBV30	TRBJ2-7	NA	TGTGCCTGGAGTGTACTGGGGCAGATAAACCCCTCCTACGAGCAGTACTTC	CAWSVLGQINPSYEQYF
NA	TRBV19	TRBJ2-2	NA	TGTGCCAGTATCTTGGGGGCGTCGGGGACGAACACCGGGGAGCTGTTTTTT	CASILGASGTNTGELFF
NA	TRBV5-1	TRBJ1-4	NA	TGCGCCAGCAGCTTGGATCCTGCAACTAATGAAAAACTGTTTTTT	CASSLDPATNEKLFF
NA	TRBV6-5	TRBJ2-5	TRBD2	TGTGCCAGCAGTCCCGGGGGGGGGAGGGCCCAGTACTTC	CASSPGGGRAQYF
NA	TRBV28	TRBJ1-1	NA	TGTGCCAGCAGTTGCCCCTCTCCGGGGGGCCCTATGAACACTGAAGCTTTCTTT	CASSCPSPGGPMNTEAFF
NA	TRBV7-7	TRBJ2-2	TRBD2	TGTGCCAGCAGCCCCCGGACTAGCGGTAACACCGGGGAGCTGTTTTTT	CASSPRTSGNTGELFF
NA	TRBV27	TRBJ1-1	NA	TGTGCCAGCAGTTTAAGGCAGGAGAACACTGAAGCTTTCTTT	CASSLRQENTEAFF
NA	TRBV7-2	TRBJ2-1	TRBD2	TGTGCCAGCAGCTTAAGGCTAGCGGGAGGACCGGGGAATGAGCAGTTCTTC	CASSLRLAGGPGNEQFF
NA	TRBV6-4	TRBJ2-3	TRBD2	TGTGCCAGCAGTGACTCGGTGGCTAGCGGGAGCACAGATACGCAGTATTTT	CASSDSVASGSTDTQYF
NA	TRBV27	TRBJ2-7	NA	TGTGCCAGCAGTTTATTGTGGGGGCCCTACGAGCAGTACTTC	CASSLLWGPYEQYF
NA	TRBV18	TRBJ2-2	TRBD1	TGTGCCAGCTCACCGTTGCTCTTCGAACGGGACAGTCGAAGAAATAAGGCCGGCACCGGGGAGCTGTTTTTT	CASSPLLFERDSRRNKAGTGELFF
NA	TRBV11-1	TRBJ1-2	TRBD1	TGTGCCAGCAGCGGACAGGGAGAGAACTATGGCTACACCTTC	CASSGQGENYGYTF
NA	TRBV2	TRBJ1-5	TRBD1	TGTGCCAGCACCCCCCGGGACAGGAGTTTTTCTCAGCCCCAGCATTTT	CASTPRDRSFSQPQHF
NA	TRBV5-6	TRBJ1-2	TRBD1	TGTGCCAGCAGCTTGGACCAGACAGGGGTTTATGGCTATGGCTACACCTTC	CASSLDQTGVYGYGYTF
NA	TRBV28	TRBJ1-2	NA	TGTGCCAGCAGTCCTCCAGGGGTCTATGGCTACACCTTC	CASSPPGVYGYTF
once	TRBV15	TRBJ2-3	TRBD1	TGTGCCACCAGCCGAAGACAGGGTACGGCAGATACGCAGTATTTT	CATSRRQGTADTQYF
NA	TRBV2	TRBJ2-1	NA	TGTGCCAGCAGTGGGAAAAGGGGTGAGCAGTTCTTC	CASSGKRGEQFF
NA	TRBV9	TRBJ2-3	TRBD1	TGTGCCAGCAGCGTAGATTTAAGGGGGCTCACCAGAAACACAGATACGCAGTATTTT	CASSVDLRGLTRNTDTQYF
NA	TRBV14	TRBJ1-1	NA	TGTGCCAGCAGCCAAGGTTACAGGGTTGCTGAAGCTTTCTTT	CASSQGYRVAEAFF
NA	TRBV29-1	TRBJ1-1	TRBD1	TGCAGCGTTGACTATTACAGGGGGGCTTTCTTT	CSVDYYRGAFF
few	TRBV12-5	TRBJ1-5	NA	TGTGCTAGTGGTTCCGGTAACTCTTTCCAGCCCCAGCATTTT	CASGSGNSFQPQHF
few	TRBV5-1	TRBJ2-2	TRBD2	TGCGCCAGCAGCTCCGGCCTAGCGGGAGGGGACACCGGGGAGCTGTTTTTT	CASSSGLAGGDTGELFF
NA	TRBV27	TRBJ1-5	NA	TGTGCCAGCAGTTTAGTCGGGGAAGTCAAGCAGCCCCAGCATTTT	CASSLVGEVKQPQHF
NA	TRBV30	TRBJ1-5	NA	TGTGCCTGGGACGCGGGGATAAGCAATCAGCCCCAGCATTTT	CAWDAGISNQPQHF
NA	TRBV27	TRBJ1-2	TRBD1	TGTGCCAGCAGTTTCCGAAGGGGACAGGGGGCGCCTAACTATGGCTACACCTTC	CASSFRRGQGAPNYGYTF